This T cell receptor (beta chain) was captured in a study of CD8 T cells in ankylosing spondylitis. This CDR3 is 12 amino acids long. Germline loops: CDR1 MDHEN, CDR2 SYDVKM. The ends lost 11 bases at V and 6 bases at J; junction bases unmatched: 7. A quantitative 5'-RACE method, one with molecular barcodes, was used to make TCR beta libraries. TCRdb called the 5' RACE reads again in MiXCR, with one record for every CDR3 protein. The sample lists some 120,000 distinct CDR3 sequences; roughly 15% were seen once. This clonotype has just a few counts. V and J are TRBV28 and TRBJ2-3, with 8 bases fitting TRBD2. The specimen sequenced was blood, either unsorted or a sorted T cell fraction (not recorded which). The origin of this receptor is a female donor with ankylosing spondylitis or in good health (not recorded which). The CDR3 DNA is TGTGCCCTAGGGCCGGGGGGGGATACGCAGTATTTT. It translates to CALGPGGDTQYF.